The subject of this entry is one T cell receptor beta chain. Its specificity is unknown. The CDR3 is 13 amino acids. Germline V gives CDR1 SEHNR, CDR2 FQNEAQ (reference sequence). Trimming stripped 3 bases from V and 5 bases from J, with 10 bases between. TCRdb reanalysed the RT-PCR reads using MiXCR and keeps one entry per CDR3 protein. Of 650,000 or so distinct CDR3 sequences in the sample, 12% to 15% were seen once. The sample originates from a study of response to subunit inactivated influenza vaccine. Findings of the study overall: That few new T cells are recruited by each seasonal influenza vaccination was the authors' suggestion.

This clonotype originated in a man aged 50 to 59 who received an inactivated influenza vaccine. The J gene is TRBJ2-5, the V gene TRBV7-9; D gene unclear. Material: PBMCs from blood, obtained about 14 days before vaccination. CDR3 protein: CASSFYPRETQYF. DNA for the CDR3: TGTGCCAGCAGCTTTTACCCGAGGGAGACCCAGTACTTC.